One TCR beta chain is described in this entry. Its recognized antigen is unknown. Base qualities are not recorded, but no much larger clone differs from it by a single base. Blood from healthy controls was obtained either from healthy volunteers or as purchased buffy coats. Healthy control blood was separated into PBMCs by Ficoll density gradient and cryopreserved, and patient PBMCs were collected both before and after transplant. V was cut back by 5 bases and J by 5 bases, leaving a gap of 24 bases between them. CDR3 length: 18 amino acids, cysteine to phenylalanine. Only the CDR3 DNA stays, 54 bases, in frame from base 1. From the germline V gene (reference sequence), CDR1 is SEHNR and CDR2 is FQNEAQ. For TCRbeta CDR3 sequencing, genomic DNA from the sorted cells was extracted using the QIAGEN DNeasy Blood and Tissue Kit. Through immunoSEQ, high-throughput TCRbeta CDR3 sequencing was done commercially, including PCR amplification with internal controls and bias correction. Per the original workflow: Unique productive TCRbeta sequences were defined by CDR3 nucleotide sequence where primers matched, and otherwise by CDR3 amino acid sequence together with Vbeta and Jbeta genes. Sequences were defined as donor-reactive when expanded at least 5-fold in CFSE-low cells versus unstimulated cells and present at a frequency of at least 0.01% in CFSE-low cells. Jensen-Shannon divergence, calculated on the top 100 TCRbeta sequences ranked by frequency, was used to quantify repertoire divergence. For samples with multiple sequencing runs, sorting error was corrected separately for each run before the runs were pooled. TCRdb carries this immuneACCESS record with in-frame sequences only. Its versions omit some clonotypes, under half of them owing to an unresolved V gene in the studies checked, with the rest unexplained. The DNA was the basis for D and trimming; V, J and clone size are from that table. The sample contains 15,000 to 20,000 clones, about three fifths of them found a single time. Together, the top ten hold 3% to 4% of the sample.

This record belongs to a study of Tregs in tolerant kidney transplant recipients (dated by TCRdb to the late 2010s). Describing the broader study: Other Treg samples came from a roughly three-day mixed lymphocyte reaction with belatacept, some followed by an approximately 5-day donor restimulation, before sorting recipient CD4+CD25+CD127- cells. During sorting of primary belatacept mixed lymphocyte reaction cultures, recipient cells were distinguished from donor cells with antibodies. In a few healthy controls, several methods of expanding Tregs specific for an allogeneic donor were compared by TCRbeta repertoire sequencing. The study used TCRbeta sequencing to identify donor-specific regulatory T cells before combined kidney and bone marrow transplantation, then tracked those cells after transplant.

General conclusions and limits of the study: The most biologically relevant and donor-specific TCRbeta repertoire appeared to be identified by expanding Tregs with activated donor B cells. Biological reproducibility was not directly addressed, though technical replication error appeared minimal. Because only a small number of patients were included, the study had limitations, and the results will need to be validated in larger populations as well as under other immunosuppression protocols.

The chain couples TRBV7-9 to TRBJ2-2, with TRBD2 perhaps the D gene, on 6 matching bases. The TCR sequence derives from a human donor in good health. The sample taken for sequencing was Tregs from blood cultured with allogeneic cells. CDR3 loop: CASSLGTSLWGFTGELFF. The nucleotide sequence reads TGTGCCAGCAGCCTCGGGACTTCCCTTTGGGGGTTTACCGGGGAGCTGTTTTTT. The full variable domain, completed from the reference TRBV7-9 and TRBJ2-2 proteins outside the CDR3, reads DTGVSQNPRHKITKRGQNVTFRCDPISEHNRLYWYRQTLGQGPEFLTYFQNEAQLEKSRLLSDRFSAERPKGSFSTLEIQRTEQGDSAMYLCASSLGTSLWGFTGELFFGEGSRLTVL.